The rows below give T cell receptor beta chains drawn from one sample of a study of OX40 agonist ivuxolimab in advanced cancers. Measured with immunoSEQ multiplex PCR; TCRdb has only the in-frame clones, and not every one. The repertoire consists of approximately 38,000 clones, with about 82% occurring once and the leading ten covering about 20%. This specimen consisted of CD4+ or CD8+ T cells sorted from blood, obtained in a trial of the OX40 agonist ivuxolimab. These receptors were taken from an adult with an advanced solid tumor such as melanoma, head and neck, liver or kidney cancer. Both conserved end residues are part of each CDR3. The D gene is left open where the match is weak. A row's size may be missing; if present it is once, few, many or a size class.

>TRBJ1-2|NA|13|TRBV5-1|NA
TGCGCCAGCAGCGCGGAAGGGGAAAGTGGCTACACCTTC
CASSAEGESGYTF
>TRBJ1-1|NA|13|TRBV18|NA
TGTGCCAGCTCACTGGAGAGGGGCCCTGAAGCTTTCTTT
CASSLERGPEAFF
>TRBJ1-2|NA|15|TRBV11-2|TRBD1
TGTGCCAGCAGATCTGCCGGGACAGGGGGCAATGGCTACACCTTC
CASRSAGTGGNGYTF
>TRBJ2-7|few|16|TRBV28|TRBD1
TGTGCCAGCAGTTCTCCTGCGACAGGGGAAAACTACGAGCAGTACTTC
CASSSPATGENYEQYF
>TRBJ2-7|NA|17|TRBV27|TRBD2
TGTGCCAGCAGTTCAACTAGCGGGAGAAGGGTCTCCTACGAGCAGTACTTC
CASSSTSGRRVSYEQYF
>TRBJ2-4|NA|15|TRBV7-9|TRBD2
TGTGCCAGCAGCCCCCCCATCCGGGAGGGGAACATTCAGTACTTC
CASSPPIREGNIQYF
>TRBJ2-7|NA|14|TRBV5-1|NA
TGCGCCAGCGCCGTTCAGACTAGTAGCTCCGAGCAGTACTTC
CASAVQTSSSEQYF
>TRBJ1-1|NA|14|TRBV18|NA
TGTGCCAGCTCACCATCCGGGACATCGCGGATCGGTTTCTTT
CASSPSGTSRIGFF
>TRBJ2-2|NA|14|TRBV4-1|NA
TGCGCCAGCAGACAGGAGCCGAACACCGGGGAGCTGTTTTTT
CASRQEPNTGELFF
>TRBJ2-2|NA|14|TRBV5-4|TRBD1
TGTGCCAGCAGCTTTGGACAGGACACCGGGGAGCTGTTTTTT
CASSFGQDTGELFF
>TRBJ2-1|NA|14|TRBV30|TRBD2
TGTGCCTGGAGTCCAGGCGGGGGGGCGGATGAGCAGTTCTTC
CAWSPGGGADEQFF
>TRBJ2-3|few|15|TRBV10-1|TRBD2
TGCGCCAGCAGTACAGGGACGGCGGGGGGAGATACGCAGTATTTT
CASSTGTAGGDTQYF
>TRBJ2-7|NA|13|TRBV28|TRBD1
TGTGCCAGCAGTCCAGGGGGCACTTACGAGCAGTACTTC
CASSPGGTYEQYF
>TRBJ2-1|NA|16|TRBV27|NA
TGTGCCAGCAGTTTTGTTTCCCAAACCGGTTACAATGAGCAGTTCTTC
CASSFVSQTGYNEQFF
>TRBJ2-2|NA|15|TRBV2|NA
TGTGCCAGCAGTGAGTCCAGCACGAACACCGGGGAGCTGTTTTTT
CASSESSTNTGELFF
>TRBJ1-5|NA|14|TRBV19|NA
TGTGCCAGTAGTCCTCAGCAGGGTGATCAGCCCCAGCATTTT
CASSPQQGDQPQHF
>TRBJ1-6|once|15|TRBV5-6|TRBD1
TGTGCCAGCAGCCGAAGCGGACAGGTTAATTCACCCCTCCACTTT
CASSRSGQVNSPLHF
>TRBJ2-7|once|14|TRBV28|NA
TGTGCCAGCAGTTCCGACAGGCTAGCCTACGAGCAGTACTTC
CASSSDRLAYEQYF
>TRBJ2-5|NA|14|TRBV7-9|TRBD1
TGTGCCAGCAGCATGGGACAGGGGCGAGAGACCCAGTACTTC
CASSMGQGRETQYF
>TRBJ2-3|NA|14|TRBV5-5|NA
TGTGCCAGCAGCTACCTAGAAAACACAGATACGCAGTATTTT
CASSYLENTDTQYF
>TRBJ2-3|NA|13|TRBV7-2|NA
TGTGCCAGCAGCTCAGGTAGCACAGATACGCAGTATTTT
CASSSGSTDTQYF
>TRBJ1-5|NA|14|TRBV30|TRBD1
TGTGCCTGGAGCCCGGGACAGGGGCATCAGCCCCAGCATTTT
CAWSPGQGHQPQHF
>TRBJ2-1|NA|14|TRBV7-2|TRBD2
TGTGCCAGCAGCTTCAAAACTAGCGCCAATGAGCAGTTCTTC
CASSFKTSANEQFF
>TRBJ2-7|once|16|TRBV7-9|NA
TGTGCCAGCAGCCCCCGGCGACTAGAGGGAGGCTACGAGCAGTACTTC
CASSPRRLEGGYEQYF
>TRBJ1-5|NA|15|TRBV15|NA
TGTGCCACCAGCAGAGCAGGGTTCCCCAATCAGCCCCAGCATTTT
CATSRAGFPNQPQHF
>TRBJ2-3|NA|15|TRBV30|NA
TGTGCCTGGAGATCAGGGGTTTTGAGTGGGGATACGCAGTATTTT
CAWRSGVLSGDTQYF
>TRBJ2-7|NA|15|TRBV11-2|TRBD2
TGTGCCAGCAGCTTAGAAGATCTAGCGGGGACCGAGCAGTACTTC
CASSLEDLAGTEQYF
>TRBJ1-6|NA|13|TRBV10-3|TRBD1
TGTGCCATCAGAGGGGGCGGGGATTCACCCCTCCACTTT
CAIRGGGDSPLHF
>TRBJ1-2|NA|15|TRBV6-9|NA
TGTGCCAGCACCTTGCGGGCAGAGCTCTTCTATGGCTACACCTTC
CASTLRAELFYGYTF
>TRBJ2-7|NA|15|TRBV11-2|TRBD2
TGTGCCAGCAGCCCCGGAGCGGGAGATTTGCGGGAGCAGTACTTC
CASSPGAGDLREQYF
>TRBJ1-5|few|14|TRBV15|NA
TGTGCCACCAGCAGGGACAGACTAAATCAGCCCCAGCATTTT
CATSRDRLNQPQHF
>TRBJ1-2|few|13|TRBV2|NA
TGTGCCAGCAGAGGGTCGGGGGTTAACGGCTACACCTTC
CASRGSGVNGYTF
>TRBJ1-4|NA|14|TRBV15|NA
TGTGCCACCAGCAGAGATCGACAGTATGAAAAACTGTTTTTT
CATSRDRQYEKLFF
>TRBJ2-5|NA|14|TRBV5-4|NA
TGTGCCAGCAGCCCCGGGTTATCCCAAGAGACCCAGTACTTC
CASSPGLSQETQYF
>TRBJ2-7|NA|15|TRBV6-1|TRBD1
TGTGCCAGCAGCGGCCCGACAGGGGCCTTCTACGAGCAGTACTTC
CASSGPTGAFYEQYF
>TRBJ2-7|medium-sized|13|TRBV10-3|NA
TGTGCCATCAGTGGGGGTATCACCTACGAGCAGTACTTC
CAISGGITYEQYF
>TRBJ1-2|NA|14|TRBV2|TRBD1
TGTGCCAGCAGCCGCACCCAGGGGGCCCGGGGCTACACCTTC
CASSRTQGARGYTF
>TRBJ2-3|NA|15|TRBV15|TRBD1
TGTGCCACCAGCAGAGTTTGGACAGGGACAGATACGCAGTATTTT
CATSRVWTGTDTQYF
>TRBJ2-7|NA|15|TRBV6-5|NA
TGTGCCAGCAGTTCCCCTGGCAGACCCCCCTACGAGCAGTACTTC
CASSSPGRPPYEQYF
>TRBJ1-2|NA|13|TRBV6-6|NA
TGTGCCAGCAGTATGGACCGGTTGGACGGCTACACCTTC
CASSMDRLDGYTF
>TRBJ1-6|NA|15|TRBV28|TRBD1
TGTGCCAGCAGTTTATCCAGGGGGCGTAATTCACCCCTCCACTTT
CASSLSRGRNSPLHF
>TRBJ2-6|once|16|TRBV18|NA
TGTGCCAGCTCACCACCGTCCAGGTCTGGGGCCAACGTCCTGACTTTC
CASSPPSRSGANVLTF
>TRBJ2-1|NA|14|TRBV6-4|TRBD1
TGTGCCAGCAGGCCGGGACAGGGTTACAATGAGCAGTTCTTC
CASRPGQGYNEQFF
>TRBJ2-5|NA|15|TRBV11-2|NA
TGTGCCAGCAGCCCCCCCGGGGGAAGAGGAGAGACCCAGTACTTC
CASSPPGGRGETQYF
>TRBJ1-5|NA|14|TRBV7-8|NA
TGTGCCAGCAGCCCGGACGGGAGCTATCAGCCCCAGCATTTT
CASSPDGSYQPQHF
>TRBJ2-1|NA|15|TRBV7-2|TRBD2
TGTGCCAGCAGCTTAGGACGGACTAGCGGCAATGAGCAGTTCTTC
CASSLGRTSGNEQFF
>TRBJ1-4|few|20|TRBV7-3|NA
TGTGCCAGCAGTCCCAGCCCCAAAGGGGTGGATAGTGGGACTAATGAAAAACTGTTTTTT
CASSPSPKGVDSGTNEKLFF
>TRBJ1-5|NA|15|TRBV7-9|TRBD1
TGTGCCAGCAGCCCGGACAGGTCTAGCAATCAGCCCCAGCATTTT
CASSPDRSSNQPQHF
>TRBJ2-5|NA|15|TRBV6-1|TRBD2
TGTGCCAGCAGTGAAGCATCGGGGGGGAGCGAGACCCAGTACTTC
CASSEASGGSETQYF
>TRBJ2-2|NA|15|TRBV10-1|NA
TGCGCCAGCAGTGAGAGGCAGGGGAACACCGGGGAGCTGTTTTTT
CASSERQGNTGELFF
>TRBJ1-2|NA|13|TRBV2|NA
TGTGCCAGCAGTGACAATTCTAACTATGGCTACACCTTC
CASSDNSNYGYTF
>TRBJ2-2|NA|14|TRBV18|NA
TGTGCCAGCTCACCACCGGCCGGAGCCGGGGAGCTGTTTTTT
CASSPPAGAGELFF
>TRBJ1-2|NA|15|TRBV5-1|NA
TGCGCCAGCAGCTTGGGGGCAGGGGTGAACTATGGCTACACCTTC
CASSLGAGVNYGYTF
>TRBJ1-2|NA|17|TRBV28|NA
TGTGCCAGCAGTGCCCCCAGACAGTTACCTCTCGGGGATGGCTACACCTTC
CASSAPRQLPLGDGYTF